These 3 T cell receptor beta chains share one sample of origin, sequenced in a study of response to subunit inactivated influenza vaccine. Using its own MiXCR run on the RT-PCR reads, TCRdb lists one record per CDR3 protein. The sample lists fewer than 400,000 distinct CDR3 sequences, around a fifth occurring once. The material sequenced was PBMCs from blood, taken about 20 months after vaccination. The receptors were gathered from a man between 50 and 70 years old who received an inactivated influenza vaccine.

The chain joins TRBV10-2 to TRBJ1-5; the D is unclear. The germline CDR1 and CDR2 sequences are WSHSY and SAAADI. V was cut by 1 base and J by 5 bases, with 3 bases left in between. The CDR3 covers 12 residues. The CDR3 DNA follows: TGCGCCAGCAGTGAGTGGTATCAGCCCCAGCATTTT. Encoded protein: CASSEWYQPQHF.

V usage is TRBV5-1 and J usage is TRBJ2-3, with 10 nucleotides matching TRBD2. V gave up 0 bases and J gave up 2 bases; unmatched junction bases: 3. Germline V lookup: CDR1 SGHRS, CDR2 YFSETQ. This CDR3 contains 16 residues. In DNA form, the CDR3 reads TGCGCCAGCAGCTTGGCTAGCGGGAGACCCACAGATACGCAGTATTTT. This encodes CASSLASGRPTDTQYF.

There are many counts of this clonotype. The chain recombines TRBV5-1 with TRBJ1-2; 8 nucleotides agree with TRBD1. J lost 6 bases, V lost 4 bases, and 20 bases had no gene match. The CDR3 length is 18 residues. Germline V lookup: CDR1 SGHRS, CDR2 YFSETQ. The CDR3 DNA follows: TGCGCCAGCAGCCAGGATCCCATGCCTCTCTACAGGGGGAATGGCTACACCTTC. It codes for CASSQDPMPLYRGNGYTF.